These 27 T cell receptor beta chains were sequenced from one sample in a study of blood T cells in healthy people across ages (dated by TCRdb to between 2015 and 2016). The protocol used for the library was 5' RACE. Instrument on record: Illumina HiSeq 2500. A second about 7 to 12 cycle PCR used a sample-barcoded 5' primer and a J-beta primer mix. Using fastp trimming at Q25 and MiXCR clonotype assembly, TCRdb reanalyzed the public sequencing data and kept in-frame beta chains. Rows matching on CDR3 protein sequence are summarized as one entry with the most common DNA and genes. For this sample the table gives about 940,000 distinct CDR3 sequences, of which 48% were detected only once. The ten largest clones add up to about an eighth of the sample. Sequenced input: blood. The receptor set was obtained from a man aged 25-45 years in good health.

This clonotype came up a few times. The V call is TRBV24-1, the J call TRBJ1-5; no reliable D call. The CDR3 has 16 amino acids. Trimming removed 1 base at V and 1 base at J, with 10 bases between. Germline values: CDR1 KGHDR, CDR2 SFDVKD. CDR3 residues: CATSDFVGLSNQPQHF. The CDR3 DNA is TGTGCCACCAGTGATTTCGTGGGGTTGAGCAATCAGCCCCAGCATTTT.

V is TRBV4-1 and J is TRBJ2-7; tentatively, D is TRBD2 (5 bases). Germline V gene lookup returns CDR1 MGHRA and CDR2 YSYEKL. The CDR3 runs 15 residues. Deletions cut 1 base from V and 2 bases from J, with 12 bases between. The CDR3 sequence is CASSQALSGTYEQYF. CDR3 nucleotides: TGCGCCAGCAGCCAAGCCCTCAGCGGAACCTACGAGCAGTACTTC.

The chain carries TRBV28 and TRBJ2-4, with TRBD1 matching over 10 bases. The CDR3 length is 15 residues. J lost 7 bases, V lost 8 bases, and 11 bases had no gene match. Germline CDR1 MDHEN, CDR2 SYDVKM. The CDR3 region has the DNA TGTGCCAGCCAAACCGGGACAGGGGTATGGAACATTCAGTACTTC. It encodes CASQTGTGVWNIQYF.

The chain couples TRBV13 to TRBJ2-5; D unclear. Germline CDR1 is PRHDT and CDR2 is FYEKMQ (reference sequence). The CDR3 is 13 residues long. The V and J ends lost 6 bases and 3 bases respectively, with 11 bases between them. The CDR3 DNA follows: TGTGCCAGCAGTCGGACGTCGGAAGAGACCCAGTACTTC. Residues: CASSRTSEETQYF. The full variable domain, its missing parts supplied by reference TRBV13 and TRBJ2-5, is AAGVIQSPRHLIKEKRETATLKCYPIPRHDTVYWYQQGPGQDPQFLISFYEKMQSDKGSIPDRFSAQQFSDYHSELNMSSLELGDSALYFCASSRTSEETQYFGPGTRLLVL.

There are a few counts of this clonotype. The junction does not match germline at one end; this may be a read error. The chain links TRBV7-6 to TRBJ2-1, with 7 bases fitting TRBD2. The CDR3 is 15 residues long. CDR1 is SGHVS and CDR2 is FNYEAQ in the germline V gene. CDR3 protein: CASSLTTSVYNAQFF. CDR3 bases: TGTGCCAGCAGCTTGACCACTAGCGTGTACAATGCGCAGTTCTTC. Looking up the rest from reference TRBV7-6 and TRBJ2-1 gives the full variable domain: GAGVSQSPRYKVTKRGQDVALRCDPISGHVSLYWYRQALGQGPEFLTYFNYEAQQDKSGLPNDRFSAERPEGSISTLTIQRTEQRDSAMYRCASSLTTSVYNAQFFGPGTRLTVL.

The V and J genes are TRBV19 and TRBJ1-5; D call uncertain. Deletions cut 3 bases from V and 4 bases from J, with 4 bases between. The germline V gene encodes CDR1 LNHDA and CDR2 SQIVND (reference sequence). The CDR3 is 12 amino acids. The CDR3 loop is CASSIKNQPQHF. The CDR3 DNA is TGTGCCAGTAGTATCAAGAATCAGCCCCAGCATTTT.

The CDR3 protein is CASSLPSGSDTQYF. The CDR3 DNA sequence: TGTGCCAGCAGCTTGCCGTCAGGTTCAGATACGCAGTATTTT. This chain joins TRBV5-5 and TRBJ2-3, with D uncertain. The CDR3 has 14 amino acids. Germline lookup yields CDR1 SGHKS and CDR2 YYEKEE (reference sequence). V gave up 1 base and J gave up 4 bases, with 10 bases separating them.

This clonotype has just a few counts. The chain carries TRBV20-1 and TRBJ2-3; D perhaps matches TRBD2 (6 bases). The germline V gene encodes CDR1 DFQATT and CDR2 SNEGSKA (reference sequence). CDR3 length: 13 residues. CDR3 nucleotide sequence: TGCAGGCAGGGTAGCGGACCACTGGATACGCAGTATTTT. Its protein product is CRQGSGPLDTQYF.

The V and J genes are TRBV25-1 and TRBJ1-2; D remains unclear. This CDR3 is built from 11 residues. Germline V gene data show CDR1 as MGHDK and CDR2 as SYGVNS. Trimming removed 1 base at V and 5 bases at J, with 2 bases between. Here the CDR3 DNA reads TGTGCCAGCAGTGAATGGTATGGCTACACCTTC. Protein sequence: CASSEWYGYTF.

This clonotype was seen more than once but under ten times. The V and J genes are TRBV27 and TRBJ2-7, with 10 bases identical to TRBD1. Germline V lookup: CDR1 MNHEY, CDR2 SMNVEV (reference sequence). The CDR3 contains 16 residues. V was clipped by 1 base and J by 6 bases; unmatched bases: 9. The CDR3 loop is CASSLYSGTGAFEQYF. The CDR3 nucleotides read TGTGCCAGCAGTTTATATTCCGGGACAGGGGCCTTCGAGCAGTACTTC.

The V gene is TRBV14, the J gene TRBJ2-5, with D possibly TRBD2 on 5 matching bases. Trimming removed 1 base from V and 5 bases from J, with 14 bases in between. CDR1 is SGHDN, CDR2 FVKESK, per germline. This CDR3 region has 15 residues. CDR3 DNA sequence: TGTGCCAGCAGCCAAGTTCTTCGGGGTTCGGAGACCCAGTACTTC. Its protein product is CASSQVLRGSETQYF. Together with reference TRBV14 and TRBJ2-5, the CDR3 gives the full variable domain: EAGVTQFPSHSVIEKGQTVTLRCDPISGHDNLYWYRRVMGKEIKFLLHFVKESKQDESGMPNNRFLAERTGGTYSTLKVQPAELEDSGVYFCASSQVLRGSETQYFGPGTRLLVL.

As concerns this clonotype: A junction boundary mismatches the germline segment, possibly from a read error. V and J are TRBV3-1 and TRBJ2-7; D is tentatively TRBD1 or TRBD2 (5 bases each). The germline V gene has CDR1 LGHDT and CDR2 YNNKEL (reference sequence). CDR3 length: 11 amino acids. CDR3 in DNA: TGTGCCAGCAGCCAAGAGGGGGAGCGGTACTTC. It is translated as CASSQEGERYF.

This clonotype was counted a few times. The V call is TRBV21-1, the J call TRBJ2-1; the table calls TRBD1, which could not be checked here. TRBV21-1 is shown as a pseudogene. The CDR3 sequence is 16 residues long. The CDR3 DNA sequence: TGTGCCAGCAGCAAAGTCACCAGGACAGGGGTCAATGAGCAGTTCTTC. Translating gives CASSKVTRTGVNEQFF.

This chain uses TRBV12-3 or TRBV12-4 with TRBJ1-4; the match to TRBD1 covers 8 bases. The CDR3 totals 14 residues. J lost 7 bases, V lost 5 bases, and 6 bases had no gene match. The CDR3 protein is CASSTYGQGEKLFF. The CDR3 bases are TGTGCCAGCAGTACCTACGGACAGGGTGAAAAACTGTTTTTT.

This clonotype was recorded many times. CDR3 loop: CASSQGGGRGTEAFF. CDR3 sequence (DNA): TGCGCCAGCAGCCAAGGTGGGGGCCGCGGCACTGAAGCTTTCTTT. The chain is built from TRBV4-1 and TRBJ1-1; D is perhaps TRBD1 (6 bases). V gave up 1 base and J gave up 4 bases, with 13 bases separating them. The germline CDR1 and CDR2 sequences are MGHRA and YSYEKL. The CDR3 sequence is 15 residues long.

This clonotype was detected a few times. This chain links TRBV4-2 with TRBJ2-7, with TRBD1 as a possible D gene (6 bases). Trimming took off 0 bases at V and 0 bases at J, with 9 bases between the two ends. The CDR3 has 15 residues. Germline-derived CDR1 and CDR2 are LGHNA and YNFKEQ. CDR3 in DNA: TGTGCCAGCAGCCAAGACACAGGGAGCTCCTACGAGCAGTACTTC. Translated: CASSQDTGSSYEQYF.

The chain recombines TRBV10-3 with TRBJ2-1; the D gene is possibly TRBD2 (6 bases). The CDR3 is made up of 12 amino acids. The V and J ends lost 6 bases and 7 bases respectively, with 10 bases between them. Germline lookup yields CDR1 ENHRY and CDR2 SYGVKD. The CDR3 DNA reads TGTGCCATCAGGAGGAGGGAGAATGAGCAGTTCTTC. Translating gives CAIRRRENEQFF.

The gene calls are TRBV6-2 or TRBV6-3 and TRBJ2-3; TRBD1 might be the D (6 bases). Germline loops: CDR1 MNHEY, CDR2 SVGEGT. The CDR3 length is 15 residues. V was trimmed by 6 bases and J by 4 bases, leaving 17 bases between them. CDR3 sequence: CASRGRGSGPDTQYF. Here the CDR3 DNA reads TGTGCCAGCAGAGGAAGGGGGAGCGGCCCAGATACGCAGTATTTT.

CDR3 sequence: CAISDMAGRGETQYF. CDR3 in DNA: TGTGCCATCAGTGATATGGCGGGCCGCGGAGAGACCCAGTACTTC. The chain has TRBV10-3 and TRBJ2-5, with D tentatively TRBD2 (5 bases). This CDR3 region has 15 residues. Per the germline V gene, CDR1 is ENHRY and CDR2 is SYGVKD. The germline V and J ends were trimmed by 3 bases and 4 bases, with 15 bases remaining between them.

This clonotype was observed a few times. The chain has TRBV20-1 and TRBJ2-5, with 8 bases lining up with TRBD1. V gave up 6 bases and J gave up 4 bases; unmatched junction bases: 13. CDR3 size: 15 residues. Per germline, CDR1 DFQATT and CDR2 SNEGSKA (reference sequence). CDR3 nucleotides: TGCAGTGCCCCTACAGGGGGTTCGTCAAGAGAGACCCAGTACTTC. This sequence encodes CSAPTGGSSRETQYF.

The table lists this clonotype with a few counts. The chain carries TRBV7-2 and TRBJ2-5, with D possibly TRBD1 on 6 matching bases. Trimming left V 5 bases short and J 6 bases short, with 13 bases between. Germline lookup yields CDR1 SGHTA and CDR2 FQGNSA. The CDR3 has 13 residues. The chain's CDR3 is CASSLNRDQTQYF. The CDR3 bases are TGTGCCAGCAGCCTAAACAGGGATCAGACCCAGTACTTC.

CDR3 protein: CASSQVLDTEAFF. CDR3 DNA: TGTGCCAGCAGCCAAGTTCTGGACACTGAAGCTTTCTTT. The rearrangement links TRBV3-1 to TRBJ1-1; the D is unclear. The CDR3 covers 13 residues. Germline CDR1 and CDR2: LGHDT and YNNKEL (reference sequence). Deletions cut 1 base from V and 3 bases from J, with 6 bases between.

This chain links TRBV2 with TRBJ1-5, with D unresolved. Germline V gives CDR1 SNHLY, CDR2 FYNNEI. The CDR3 is 13 residues long. V shed 2 bases and J shed 3 bases, with 5 bases lying between them. The CDR3 protein is CASSEQVNQPQHF. The CDR3 bases are TGTGCCAGCAGTGAACAGGTCAATCAGCCCCAGCATTTT. The full variable domain, with the rest looked up from reference TRBV2 and TRBJ1-5, is EPEVTQTPSHQVTQMGQEVILRCVPISNHLYFYWYRQILGQKVEFLVSFYNNEISEKSEIFDDQFSVERPDGSNFTLKIRSTKLEDSAMYFCASSEQVNQPQHFGDGTRLSIL.

About this clonotype itself: A much larger clonotype is one base distant, so this may be a read error. V gene TRBV6-6 combines with J gene TRBJ2-2; weak D call: TRBD2 (6 bases). Trimming took off 10 bases at V and 4 bases at J, with 16 bases between the two ends. The CDR3 length is 14 residues. Germline values: CDR1 MNHNY, CDR2 SVGAGI (reference sequence). The CDR3 bases are TGTGCCACCACCGGGACTCTGAGCACCGGGGAGCTGTTTTTT. Its protein is CATTGTLSTGELFF.

There are a few counts of this clonotype. CDR3 DNA sequence: TGCAGTGCTAGAGATACCCACGAGCAGTACTTC. Translation: CSARDTHEQYF. The chain is built from TRBV20-1 and TRBJ2-7; D is uncertain. Trimming left V 0 bases short and J 5 bases short, with 5 bases between. CDR1 and CDR2 from the germline V gene are DFQATT and SNEGSKA (reference sequence). The CDR3 has 11 amino acids.

This chain uses TRBV4-2 with TRBJ2-5, with D perhaps TRBD1 or TRBD2 (5 bases each). CDR1 LGHNA and CDR2 YNFKEQ come from the germline V gene. Trimming stripped 4 bases from V and 5 bases from J, with 17 bases between. The CDR3 spans 15 residues. The CDR3 region has the DNA TGTGCCAGCAGCCTCTACGCCCTAGGGGAGGAGACCCAGTACTTC. Protein sequence: CASSLYALGEETQYF.

A few counts support this clonotype. The rearrangement uses TRBV7-9 and TRBJ2-3, with no clear D. Trimming pared 1 base from V and 2 bases from J, leaving 13 bases between. The CDR3 runs to 16 residues. CDR1 is SEHNR and CDR2 is FQNEAQ in the germline V gene (reference sequence). CDR3 loop: CASSLGGRGYTDTQYF. The CDR3 region has the DNA TGTGCCAGCAGCTTAGGTGGGCGCGGATACACAGATACGCAGTATTTT.